These 28 T cell receptor beta chains share one sample of origin, sequenced in a study of T cell responses to AZD1222 COVID-19 vaccine. Libraries were prepared by immunoSEQ multiplex PCR; TCRdb keeps only in-frame clonotypes and omits some of them. The data contain over 100,000 clones, around 90% of them singletons. The specimen was peripheral blood, collected on day 0 of AZD1222 vaccination. All receptors derive from an adult in good health.

The chain links TRBV18 to TRBJ1-5; D remains ambiguous. V was cut by 3 bases and J by 4 bases, with 10 bases left in between. Germline V gene lookup returns CDR1 KGHSH and CDR2 LQKENI. This CDR3 contains 14 residues. In nucleotides, the CDR3 is TGTGCCAGCTCACCCTACGGGGAGAATCAGCCCCAGCATTTT. Its translation: CASSPYGENQPQHF.

This chain links TRBV28 with TRBJ2-5, with a weak D call TRBD2 (6 bases). The CDR3 consists of 15 residues. Trimming left V 5 bases short and J 3 bases short, with 16 bases between. From germline, CDR1 is MDHEN and CDR2 SYDVKM. Written as DNA, the CDR3 is TGTGCCAGCAGTACCTCCCGGGACTTTAAAGAGACCCAGTACTTC. It specifies CASSTSRDFKETQYF.

Here the CDR3 reads CASSSDRSNYGYTF. CDR3 nucleotide sequence: TGTGCCAGCAGTTCCGACAGGAGTAACTATGGCTACACCTTC. The V call is TRBV6-5, the J call TRBJ1-2, with a tentative D call TRBD1 (6 bases). V dropped 4 bases and J dropped 1 base, with 10 bases sitting between them. CDR3 length: 14 amino acids. Looked up from germline, CDR1 is MNHEY and CDR2 is SVGAGI.

CDR3 sequence reads: CASSILEGEQFF. CDR3 DNA sequence: TGTGCCAGCAGTATCCTAGAAGGAGAGCAGTTCTTC. The chain recombines TRBV28 with TRBJ2-1; D is undetermined. Deletions cut 5 bases from V and 10 bases from J, with 12 bases between. CDR1 and CDR2 (germline): MDHEN, SYDVKM. The CDR3 covers 12 residues.

The chain has TRBV9 and TRBJ2-3; D ambiguous. Trimming left V 4 bases short and J 5 bases short, with 11 bases between. The CDR3 has 13 amino acids. CDR1 and CDR2 (germline): SGDLS, YYNGEE. CDR3 protein: CASSLYEGDTQYF. The CDR3 DNA sequence: TGTGCCAGCAGCCTGTACGAAGGAGATACGCAGTATTTT.

The V call is TRBV7-8, the J call TRBJ1-1; possibly TRBD1 for D (5 bases). The length of the CDR3 is 14 residues. Trimming stripped 1 base from V and 6 bases from J, with 12 bases between. From germline, CDR1 is SGHVS and CDR2 FQNEAQ. The CDR3 protein is CASSLEVSGAEAFF. DNA for the CDR3: TGTGCCAGCAGCTTAGAAGTCTCGGGGGCTGAAGCTTTCTTT. Full variable domain (rest looked up from reference TRBV7-8 and TRBJ1-1): GAGVSQSPRYKVAKRGQDVALRCDPISGHVSLFWYQQALGQGPEFLTYFQNEAQLDKSGLPSDRFFAERPEGSVSTLKIQRTQQEDSAVYLCASSLEVSGAEAFFGQGTRLTVV.

J is TRBJ1-6 and V is TRBV7-6; no clear D. Germline V CDR1 and CDR2: SGHVS, FNYEAQ. V lost 1 base and J 6 bases, leaving 19 bases between the germline ends. The CDR3 spans 18 residues. CDR3: CASSLEVVGSSTNSPLHF. The CDR3 coding sequence is TGTGCCAGCAGCTTAGAAGTCGTGGGGTCTTCCACTAATTCACCCCTCCACTTT.

The chain carries TRBV3-1 (or the pseudogene TRBV3-2) and TRBJ1-1, with D possibly matching TRBD1 (5 bases). Trimming took off 0 bases at V and 11 bases at J, with 13 bases between the two ends. Germline V gene data show CDR1 as LGHDT and CDR2 as YNNKEL (reference sequence). The CDR3 consists of 13 residues. The CDR3 sequence: CASSQDRGLAAFF. CDR3 coding DNA: TGTGCCAGCAGCCAAGATAGGGGCCTGGCGGCTTTCTTT.

The rearrangement uses TRBV28 and TRBJ2-2; D not resolved. Between the trimmed V and J ends, which lost 4 bases and 0 bases, there was a span of 12 bases. CDR3 length: 16 residues. Germline V CDR1 and CDR2: MDHEN, SYDVKM. CDR3 in amino acids: CASSSPGQANTGELFF. CDR3 bases: TGTGCCAGCAGTTCGCCGGGCCAGGCGAACACCGGGGAGCTGTTTTTT.

The chain carries TRBV19 and TRBJ2-1, with TRBD1 as a possible D gene (6 bases). CDR3 length equals 15 residues. V shed 3 bases and J shed 4 bases, with 13 bases lying between them. Germline lookup yields CDR1 LNHDA and CDR2 SQIVND (reference sequence). The CDR3 sequence is CASSMGDTAYNEQFF. The CDR3, as DNA: TGTGCCAGTAGTATGGGGGACACGGCATACAATGAGCAGTTCTTC.

This clone was seen more than once but under ten times. The chain carries TRBV28 and TRBJ1-2, with D perhaps matching TRBD1 (5 bases). This CDR3 comprises 13 residues. Germline V gives CDR1 MDHEN, CDR2 SYDVKM. V was trimmed by 3 bases and J by 4 bases, leaving 9 bases between them. CDR3 in DNA: TGTGCCAGCAGTTTCGGGGGGTTCTATGGCTACACCTTC. Its protein is CASSFGGFYGYTF.

This clone was recorded once. The chain employs TRBV28 and TRBJ2-1; no clear D gene. V lost 6 bases and J 4 bases, leaving 10 bases between the germline ends. Germline-derived CDR1 and CDR2 are MDHEN and SYDVKM. The CDR3 is 13 residues long. CDR3 in DNA: TGTGCCAGCAGCACCGGGTCTTACAATGAGCAGTTCTTC. Encoded protein: CASSTGSYNEQFF.

This chain uses TRBV5-1 with TRBJ2-1; 8 bases match TRBD2. The CDR3 consists of 16 residues. The junction had 6 bases not matched to a gene; V was cut back by 0 bases and J by 4 bases. Germline V CDR1 and CDR2: SGHRS, YFSETQ. CDR3 sequence: CASSLGGREAYNEQFF. The CDR3 region has the DNA TGCGCCAGCAGCTTGGGCGGGCGGGAGGCGTACAATGAGCAGTTCTTC. Full variable domain (outside the CDR3, taken from reference TRBV5-1 and TRBJ2-1): KAGVTQTPRYLIKTRGQQVTLSCSPISGHRSVSWYQQTPGQGLQFLFEYFSETQRNKGNFPGRFSGRQFSNSRSEMNVSTLELGDSALYLCASSLGGREAYNEQFFGPGTRLTVL.

This chain connects TRBV18 to TRBJ2-2; no clear D gene. V was cut by 3 bases and J by 7 bases, with 9 bases left in between. This CDR3 has 13 amino acids. From germline, CDR1 is KGHSH and CDR2 LQKENI. CDR3 in amino acids: CASSPLGFGELFF. As DNA, the CDR3 is TGTGCCAGCTCACCTTTAGGTTTCGGGGAGCTGTTTTTT.

J is TRBJ2-4 and V is TRBV5-6; D is unresolved. Germline V gives CDR1 SGHDT, CDR2 YYEEEE. This CDR3 comprises 13 residues. V was cut by 2 bases and J by 1 base, with 4 bases left in between. CDR3 in DNA: TGTGCCAGCAGCTTAGGGGCCAAAAACATTCAGTACTTC. As protein: CASSLGAKNIQYF.

The genes are TRBV6-5 and TRBJ1-6, with D maybe TRBD1 (5 bases). Germline V CDR1 and CDR2: MNHEY, SVGAGI. The CDR3 loop spans 12 amino acids. V was pared by 8 bases and J by 3 bases, with 5 bases between. The CDR3 nucleotides read TGTGCCAGCGGACACTATAATTCACCCCTCCACTTT. Translation: CASGHYNSPLHF.

The chain couples TRBV2 to TRBJ1-5; unclear D gene. This CDR3 contains 14 residues. Germline V gives CDR1 SNHLY, CDR2 FYNNEI. V gave up 5 bases and J gave up 3 bases, with 11 bases separating them. In DNA form, the CDR3 reads TGTGCCAGCAGTTTGGACGGCTCCAATCAGCCCCAGCATTTT. It encodes CASSLDGSNQPQHF. The entire variable domain, with the rest obtained from reference TRBV2 and TRBJ1-5, is as follows: EPEVTQTPSHQVTQMGQEVILRCVPISNHLYFYWYRQILGQKVEFLVSFYNNEISEKSEIFDDQFSVERPDGSNFTLKIRSTKLEDSAMYFCASSLDGSNQPQHFGDGTRLSIL.

This chain links TRBV7-3 with TRBJ1-3; TRBD1 agrees at 8 bases. The CDR3 has 13 amino acids. CDR1 is SGHTA, CDR2 FQGTGA, per germline. The junction had 1 base not matched to a gene; V was cut back by 1 base and J by 8 bases. The CDR3, as DNA: TGTGCCAGCAGCTTAAACAGGGGGGACACCATATATTTT. It yields the protein CASSLNRGDTIYF.

Points on this clone: Just one base apart from a much larger clone, this may be a read error. The chain recombines TRBV3-1 (or the pseudogene TRBV3-2) with TRBJ1-1, with D possibly being TRBD1 (6 bases). From germline, CDR1 is LGHDT and CDR2 YNNKEL (reference sequence). Trimming removed 3 bases from V and 1 base from J, with 6 bases in between. This CDR3 spans 13 amino acids. The CDR3, as DNA: TGTGCCAGCAGCCAGGGGGCGAACACTGAAGCTTTCTTT. It codes for CASSQGANTEAFF.

This clone was counted between two and nine times. The CDR3 reads CASSQGIYGTQYF. The CDR3, as DNA: TGTGCCAGCAGCCAGGGGATCTACGGGACGCAGTATTTT. The genes are TRBV14 and TRBJ2-3; D is unclear. This CDR3 comprises 13 residues. V gave up 3 bases and J gave up 9 bases, with 13 bases separating them. CDR1 and CDR2 (germline): SGHDN, FVKESK.

This chain connects TRBV19 to TRBJ2-5; 8 bases match TRBD1. V shed 3 bases, J shed 5 bases, and the junction held 8 bases outside the gene matches. The CDR3 is made up of 15 amino acids. Per the germline V gene, CDR1 is LNHDA and CDR2 is SQIVND (reference sequence). The CDR3 DNA reads as TGTGCCAGTAGTATTGGCAGGGGGCAATCGGAGACCCAGTACTTC. Protein: CASSIGRGQSETQYF.

The chain recombines TRBV7-2 with TRBJ1-1; D remains unclear. The germline V and J ends were trimmed by 8 bases and 1 base, with 20 bases remaining between them. The CDR3 has 16 amino acids. CDR1 is SGHTA and CDR2 is FQGNSA in the germline V gene. The CDR3 region has the DNA TGTGCCAGCGATCGCCGGTCCCGACCCAGGAACACTGAAGCTTTCTTT. It is translated as CASDRRSRPRNTEAFF.

The V call is TRBV7-9, the J call TRBJ2-5; perhaps TRBD1 as D (7 bases). This CDR3 spans 12 amino acids. Germline CDR1 reads SEHNR; CDR2 reads FQNEAQ (reference sequence). V lost 4 bases and J lost 6, with 9 bases in between. The CDR3 nucleotides are TGTGCCAGCAGCTCAGGGGGGCAGACCCAGTACTTC. As protein: CASSSGGQTQYF.

This clone was detected only once. The J gene is TRBJ2-1, the V gene TRBV4-2; TRBD2 is a possible D gene (5 bases). V lost 3 bases and J lost 1, with 7 bases in between. CDR3 length: 14 residues. CDR1 and CDR2 from the germline V gene are LGHNA and YNFKEQ. CDR3 amino acids: CASSHTGSYNEQFF. For the CDR3, the DNA is TGTGCCAGCAGCCATACGGGATCCTACAATGAGCAGTTCTTC.

This sequence joins TRBV6-5 and TRBJ1-2; D might be TRBD1 (5 bases). The CDR3 covers 14 residues. V dropped 4 bases and J dropped 8 bases, with 17 bases sitting between them. Germline V gene data show CDR1 as MNHEY and CDR2 as SVGAGI. The CDR3 here is CASSFRGARHGYTF. In DNA, the CDR3 is TGTGCCAGCAGTTTCCGGGGCGCGAGGCACGGCTACACCTTC.

The chain carries TRBV4-2 and TRBJ1-5, with D unresolved. V lost 1 base and J lost 3, with 7 bases in between. From germline, CDR1 is LGHNA and CDR2 YNFKEQ. CDR3 length: 14 amino acids. The DNA of the CDR3 is TGTGCCAGCAGCCAAGGGACTGCCAATCAGCCCCAGCATTTT. Its translation is CASSQGTANQPQHF.

This chain uses TRBV30 with TRBJ1-2; the D gene is possibly TRBD1 (5 bases). This CDR3 is 13 amino acids long. Germline-derived CDR1 and CDR2 are GTSNPN and SVGIG (reference sequence). V dropped 4 bases and J dropped 0 bases, with 9 bases sitting between them. CDR3 DNA sequence: TGTGCCTGGAACCGAGGGGCTAACTATGGCTACACCTTC. This translates into CAWNRGANYGYTF.

V and J are TRBV15 and TRBJ1-2, with D uncertain. CDR3 length: 14 residues. V dropped 1 base and J dropped 6 bases, with 12 bases sitting between them. Germline V CDR1 and CDR2: LNHNV, YYDKDF (reference sequence). CDR3 protein: CATSRAGRSHGYTF. CDR3 DNA: TGTGCCACCAGCAGAGCCGGGAGGTCCCATGGCTACACCTTC.